The table lists the clone carrying this T cell receptor beta chain with a count of one. The data were obtained in a study of CD8+ T cells in alopecia areata. Sequencing templates came from extracted RNA that was reverse transcribed into cDNA. Measured with immunoSEQ multiplex PCR; TCRdb has only the in-frame clones, and not every one. The sample shows roughly 150,000 clones, roughly 53% of them seen only once. Researchers took lesional scalp punch biopsies and peripheral blood from people who were alopecia areata patients. This TCR was recovered from a human donor with alopecia areata. The starting material was CD4+ T cells sorted from blood, obtained at week 0.

CDR3 DNA: TGTGCCAGCACGGGGGGGCCCACCCAAGAGACCCAGTACTTC. It is translated as CASTGGPTQETQYF. The rearrangement joins TRBV6-5 to TRBJ2-5, with 8 bases lining up with TRBD2. The CDR3 is 14 amino acids. The germline gives CDR1 MNHEY, CDR2 SVGAGI. Losses at the gene ends were 7 bases for V and 1 base for J; bases not matched to a gene: 5.